This TCR beta chain was retrieved from a study of a mutant IDH1 vaccine in newly diagnosed glioma. Time point denoted: baseline, week 1 (first vaccination visit). The treatment: pre-vaccination baseline after standard-of-care therapy. This CDR3 is built from 17 residues. Germline V gene data show CDR1 as SGDLS and CDR2 as YYNGEE. J gave up 4 bases and V 7 bases, and 19 bases lay outside the gene matches. Produced via immunoSEQ multiplex PCR; TCRdb's table is partial and in-frame only. The repertoire holds some 15,000 clones, with approximately 92% as singletons. The gene calls are TRBV9 and TRBJ2-7; 8 bases agree with TRBD2. This clonotype was sampled from a middle-aged woman with glioma. Some clones in this sample may be carry-over from other donors' samples. Sequencing used PBMCs, obtained from a glioma patient treated with radiotherapy, temozolomide or both. The CDR3 DNA sequence: TGTGCCAGCTCGAGGGTCGCCCTCGGGAGCGGGAGTTACGAGCAGTACTTC. It encodes CASSRVALGSGSYEQYF.